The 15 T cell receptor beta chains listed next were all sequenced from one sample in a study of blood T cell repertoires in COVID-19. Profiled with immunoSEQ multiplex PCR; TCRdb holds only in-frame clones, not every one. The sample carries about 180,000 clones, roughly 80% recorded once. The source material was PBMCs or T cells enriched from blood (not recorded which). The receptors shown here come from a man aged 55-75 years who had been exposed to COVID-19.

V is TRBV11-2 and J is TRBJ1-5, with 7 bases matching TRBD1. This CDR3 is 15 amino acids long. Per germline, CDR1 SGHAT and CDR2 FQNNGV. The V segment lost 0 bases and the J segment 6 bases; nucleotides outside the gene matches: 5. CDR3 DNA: TGTGCCAGCAGCTTAGATAGGGGGCTGGGTCAGCCCCAGCATTTT. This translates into CASSLDRGLGQPQHF.

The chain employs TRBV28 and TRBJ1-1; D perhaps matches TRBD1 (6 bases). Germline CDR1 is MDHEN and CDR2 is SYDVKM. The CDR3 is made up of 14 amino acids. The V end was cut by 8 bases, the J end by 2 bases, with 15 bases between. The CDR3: CASPPTGRNTEAFF. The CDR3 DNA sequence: TGTGCCAGCCCCCCTACAGGGCGAAACACTGAAGCTTTCTTT.

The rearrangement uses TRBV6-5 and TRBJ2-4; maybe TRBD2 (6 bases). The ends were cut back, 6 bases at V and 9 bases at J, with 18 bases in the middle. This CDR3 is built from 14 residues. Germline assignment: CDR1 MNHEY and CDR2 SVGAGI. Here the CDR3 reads CASSTDGGGSIQYF. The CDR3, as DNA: TGTGCCAGCAGCACCGACGGGGGAGGTAGCATTCAGTACTTC.

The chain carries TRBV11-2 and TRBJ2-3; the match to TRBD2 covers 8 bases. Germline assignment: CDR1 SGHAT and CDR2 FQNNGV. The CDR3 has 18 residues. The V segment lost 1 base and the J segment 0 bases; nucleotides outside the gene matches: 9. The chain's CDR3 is CASSLAPLAGFSTDTQYF. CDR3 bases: TGTGCCAGCAGCTTAGCGCCGTTAGCGGGATTTAGCACAGATACGCAGTATTTT.

CDR3 loop: CATKGDREMNTEAFF. CDR3 nucleotides: TGTGCCACGAAGGGGGACAGGGAAATGAACACTGAAGCTTTCTTT. The chain carries TRBV15 and TRBJ1-1; TRBD1 aligns across 9 bases. The CDR3 runs 15 residues. CDR1 LNHNV and CDR2 YYDKDF come from the germline V gene (reference sequence). Trimming took 9 bases from V and 0 from J; bases not matched to a gene: 8.

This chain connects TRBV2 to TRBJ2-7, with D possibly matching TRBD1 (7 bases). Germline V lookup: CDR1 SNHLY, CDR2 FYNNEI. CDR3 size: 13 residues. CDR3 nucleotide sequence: TGTGCGACGTCAGGGGGGTTGATTCGAGAGCAGTACTTC. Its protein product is CATSGGLIREQYF.

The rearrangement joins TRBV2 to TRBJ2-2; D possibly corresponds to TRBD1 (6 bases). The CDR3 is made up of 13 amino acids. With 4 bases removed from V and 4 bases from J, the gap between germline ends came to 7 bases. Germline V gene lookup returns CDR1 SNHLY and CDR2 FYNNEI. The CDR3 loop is CASSGTVTGELFF. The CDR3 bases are TGTGCCAGCAGTGGGACAGTCACCGGGGAGCTGTTTTTT.

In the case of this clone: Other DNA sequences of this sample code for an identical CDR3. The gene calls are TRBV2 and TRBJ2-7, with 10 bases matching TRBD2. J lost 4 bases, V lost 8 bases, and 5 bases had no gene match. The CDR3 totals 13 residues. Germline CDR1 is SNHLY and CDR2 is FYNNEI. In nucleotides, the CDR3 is TGTGCCAGCCGACTAGCGGGTACTTACGAGCAGTACTTC. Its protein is CASRLAGTYEQYF.

CDR3 region: CASSIGTGAYEQYF. The CDR3, as DNA: TGTGCCAGCAGCATCGGGACAGGGGCCTACGAGCAGTACTTC. The chain recombines TRBV7-3 with TRBJ2-7, with 10 bases identical to TRBD1. The CDR3 contains 14 residues. Trimming at V came to 5 bases and at J to 2 bases, leaving 3 bases not matched to a gene. The germline gives CDR1 SGHTA, CDR2 FQGTGA.

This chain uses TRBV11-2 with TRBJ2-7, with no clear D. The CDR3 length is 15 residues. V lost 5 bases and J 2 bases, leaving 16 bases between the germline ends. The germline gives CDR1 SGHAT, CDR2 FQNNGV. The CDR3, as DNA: TGTGCCAGCAGCCTGGGCTATGAGAGCCCCTACGAGCAGTACTTC. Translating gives CASSLGYESPYEQYF.

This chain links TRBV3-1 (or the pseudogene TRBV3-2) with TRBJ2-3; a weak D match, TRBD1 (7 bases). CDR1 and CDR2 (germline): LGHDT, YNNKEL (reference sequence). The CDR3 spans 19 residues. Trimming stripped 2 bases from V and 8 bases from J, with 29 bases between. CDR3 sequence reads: CASSQPRFGQEGSLSTQYF. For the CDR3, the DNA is TGTGCCAGCAGCCAACCAAGATTCGGACAGGAGGGATCATTGTCTACGCAGTATTTT.

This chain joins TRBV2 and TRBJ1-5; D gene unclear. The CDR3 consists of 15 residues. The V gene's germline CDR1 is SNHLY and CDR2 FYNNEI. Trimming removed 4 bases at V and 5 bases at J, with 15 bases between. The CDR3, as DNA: TGTGCCAGCAGTGCCCCGGGAGGAGTATATCAGCCCCAGCATTTT. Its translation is CASSAPGGVYQPQHF. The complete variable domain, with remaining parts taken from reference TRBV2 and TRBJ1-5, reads EPEVTQTPSHQVTQMGQEVILRCVPISNHLYFYWYRQILGQKVEFLVSFYNNEISEKSEIFDDQFSVERPDGSNFTLKIRSTKLEDSAMYFCASSAPGGVYQPQHFGDGTRLSIL.

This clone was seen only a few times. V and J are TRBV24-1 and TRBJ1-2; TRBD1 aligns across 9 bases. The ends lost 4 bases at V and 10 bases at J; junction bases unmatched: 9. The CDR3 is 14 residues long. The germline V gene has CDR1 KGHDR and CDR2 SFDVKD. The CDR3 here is CATSDRRTGEDYTF. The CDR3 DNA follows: TGTGCCACCAGTGACCGGCGGACAGGGGAGGACTACACCTTC.

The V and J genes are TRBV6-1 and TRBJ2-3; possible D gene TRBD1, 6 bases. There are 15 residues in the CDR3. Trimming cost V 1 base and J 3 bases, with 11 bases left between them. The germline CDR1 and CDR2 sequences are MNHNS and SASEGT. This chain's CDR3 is CASSEGAGATDTQYF. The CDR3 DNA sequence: TGTGCCAGCAGTGAAGGGGCAGGGGCGACAGATACGCAGTATTTT.

The CDR3 DNA sequence: TGCGCCAGCAGCTTGGAACGGTCCGGGAGGTCCGACGAGCAGTACTTC. The encoded protein is CASSLERSGRSDEQYF. This chain connects TRBV5-1 to TRBJ2-7; 7 bases map to TRBD2. Trimming at V came to 0 bases and at J to 5 bases, leaving 11 bases not matched to a gene. Germline loops: CDR1 SGHRS, CDR2 YFSETQ. The CDR3 is 16 residues long.